The 13 T cell receptor beta chains presented below share a single source sample, sequenced in a study of T cell repertoires in cytomegalovirus infection. TCRdb re-derived calls from the reads in MiXCR, one entry per CDR3 protein. The table has fewer than 550,000 distinct CDR3 sequences, about 25% seen once. The sample consisted of PBMCs. These receptors came from a human donor in good health (CMV status not recorded). Some clones in this sample may be carry-over from other donors' samples.

This clonotype appeared a few times. This chain uses TRBV27 with TRBJ1-4, with D hard to call. CDR1 and CDR2 from the germline V gene are MNHEY and SMNVEV (reference sequence). V was clipped by 6 bases and J by 8 bases, with 7 bases between them. This CDR3 contains 11 residues. CDR3 region: CASRDREKLFF. The CDR3 region has the DNA TGTGCCAGCAGGGACCGCGAAAAACTGTTTTTT.

The V and J genes are TRBV6-5 and TRBJ2-3; 7 nucleotides align to TRBD2. V was clipped by 0 bases and J by 4 bases; unmatched bases: 4. From germline, CDR1 is MNHEY and CDR2 SVGAGI. The CDR3 covers 15 residues. The CDR3 nucleotides are TGTGCCAGCAGTTACTCCGGGACTACCTCAGATACGCAGTATTTT. It translates to CASSYSGTTSDTQYF.

The gene calls are TRBV20-1 and TRBJ2-5, with 8 nucleotides matching TRBD1. The CDR3 is 14 residues long. Germline V lookup: CDR1 DFQATT, CDR2 SNEGSKA (reference sequence). V lost 0 bases, J lost 5 bases, and 5 bases stayed unmatched. CDR3 sequence (DNA): TGCAGTGCTAGAGACTACAGGGGGATGGAGACCCAGTACTTC. Translation: CSARDYRGMETQYF.

The table lists this clonotype with a few counts. This chain links TRBV7-9 with TRBJ2-2; a weak D match, TRBD2 (5 bases). The germline V gene has CDR1 SEHNR and CDR2 FQNEAQ (reference sequence). The CDR3 loop spans 15 amino acids. V shed 10 bases and J shed 4 bases, with 19 bases lying between them. The DNA for the CDR3 is TGTGCCATCTCGGAGATAGGACTCCCCACCGGGGAGCTGTTTTTT. Translation: CAISEIGLPTGELFF.

The genes are TRBV29-1 and TRBJ2-1, with 8 positions matching TRBD2. This CDR3 has 14 residues. Germline CDR1 is SQVTM and CDR2 is ANQGSEA. The V segment lost 7 bases and the J segment 0 bases; nucleotides outside the gene matches: 5. The CDR3 DNA follows: TGCAGCGAGTTGGGACTAGGCTCCTACAATGAGCAGTTCTTC. Residues: CSELGLGSYNEQFF.

A few counts support this clonotype. The chain couples TRBV6-1 to TRBJ2-7; D not certain. Per germline, CDR1 MNHNS and CDR2 SASEGT. The CDR3 consists of 12 residues. With 7 bases removed from V and 3 bases from J, the gap between germline ends came to 10 bases. For the CDR3, the DNA is TGTGCCAGCACTAATCTCGGCTACGAGCAGTACTTC. It specifies CASTNLGYEQYF.

This clonotype was seen only a few times. The rearrangement links TRBV6-1 to TRBJ1-1; no reliable D call. The CDR3 contains 15 residues. From germline, CDR1 is MNHNS and CDR2 SASEGT. V lost 0 bases to trimming and J lost 5 bases, with 13 bases between them. The CDR3 sequence: CASSEALRRSTEAFF. The CDR3 DNA reads as TGTGCCAGCAGTGAAGCGCTTCGGCGGTCAACTGAAGCTTTCTTT.

The sample holds a few counts of this clonotype. The chain has TRBV10-3 and TRBJ2-5, with TRBD1 as a possible D gene (6 bases). The CDR3 is 15 amino acids. V was shortened by 3 bases and J by 5 bases, with 16 bases between the two germline ends. CDR1 is ENHRY and CDR2 is SYGVKD in the germline V gene. The CDR3 region has the DNA TGTGCCATCAGTGATTCCAGGGGCGGACAGGAGACCCAGTACTTC. It yields the protein CAISDSRGGQETQYF.

This chain connects TRBV20-1 to TRBJ2-3, with 12 bases fitting TRBD2. CDR1 and CDR2 (germline): DFQATT, SNEGSKA (reference sequence). With 5 bases clipped from V and 5 bases from J, the junction kept 5 bases outside the gene matches. The CDR3 runs 14 residues. Here the CDR3 reads CSAPPSGRVDTQYF. The DNA for the CDR3 is TGCAGTGCTCCACCTAGCGGGAGGGTAGATACGCAGTATTTT.

Regarding this clonotype: This may come from a read error, since a much larger clone is one base off. This chain links TRBV7-2 with TRBJ1-5, with D maybe TRBD1 (5 bases). The CDR3 is 13 amino acids. Trimming took 3 bases from V and 11 from J, leaving 14 bases between them. Germline lookup yields CDR1 SGHTA and CDR2 FQGNSA. The CDR3 bases are TGTGCCAGCAGCTTGTCTGGACATGGGGCCCAGCATTTT. This codes for CASSLSGHGAQHF.

This clonotype occurred a few times. The V call is TRBV7-8, the J call TRBJ2-5, with no clear D. From germline, CDR1 is SGHVS and CDR2 FQNEAQ. The CDR3 runs to 19 residues. The germline V and J ends were trimmed by 2 bases and 0 bases, with 22 bases remaining between them. CDR3: CASSLFARRTHYNQETQYF. CDR3 nucleotide sequence: TGTGCCAGCAGCTTATTTGCTCGGAGAACCCATTACAACCAAGAGACCCAGTACTTC.

V and J are TRBV7-6 and TRBJ2-1, with 8 bases that match TRBD2. The V segment lost 2 bases and the J segment 4 bases; nucleotides outside the gene matches: 10. The CDR3 has 17 amino acids. CDR1 and CDR2 (germline): SGHVS, FNYEAQ. In DNA, the CDR3 is TGTGCCAGCAGCTTATCTCACACTAGCGGAACTTACAATGAGCAGTTCTTC. The encoded protein is CASSLSHTSGTYNEQFF.

This clonotype was seen many times. V gene TRBV28 combines with J gene TRBJ2-1; possibly TRBD1 for D (6 bases). Trimming cost V 7 bases and J 10 bases, with 14 bases left between them. CDR3 length equals 12 residues. Germline lookup yields CDR1 MDHEN and CDR2 SYDVKM. The CDR3 nucleotides are TGTGCCAGCACCAGGGGACCCCAAGAGCAGTTCTTC. It encodes CASTRGPQEQFF.